This T cell receptor beta chain was documented in a study of Ad26.COV2.S vaccination and SARS-CoV-2 variants. Whole-study results and caveats: Substantial breadth was reported for post-vaccination spike-specific CD8+ and CD4+ T cells.

Concerning this clone: Its antigen is not known.

This sample's treatment: about 20 received Ad26.COV2.S at low or high dose, single or two shots; about 5 received placebo; per-sample allocation not given. Sampling was done on day 63 after the first vaccine or placebo injection. Whoever gave the sample was an adult aged 18-55 years in Boston. Generated by immunoSEQ multiplex PCR, the TCRdb table keeps only in-frame clones and is missing some. The table lists around 400,000 clones, 89% of them singletons. Between the trimmed V and J ends, which lost 6 bases and 3 bases, there was a span of 20 bases. The CDR3 contains 16 residues. In germline, CDR1 is MDHEN, CDR2 SYDVKM.

Sequencing was performed on peripheral blood, taken in a trial of Ad26.COV2.S vaccine versus placebo. The chain links TRBV28 to TRBJ2-5; D is perhaps TRBD1 (7 bases). The sequence derives from a person aged 18 to 59 who received the Ad26.COV2.S COVID-19 vaccine or a placebo. The CDR3 nucleotides are TGTGCCAGCAGGCCGCCTCAGGGGGACTTAGAAGAGACCCAGTACTTC. Amino acids: CASRPPQGDLEETQYF.